This T cell receptor (beta chain) was sequenced during a study of T cells in Graves' hyperthyroidism and ophthalmopathy (dated by TCRdb to about 2019). With respect to the entire study: Peripheral blood was sampled at the time of initial diagnosis, prior to any treatment. Thyroid tissue and blood T-cell repertoires from six Graves' hyperthyroidism patients were also compared in the study. The 100 discovery patients were divided at random into training and test sets in a 7:3 ratio. To identify distinguishing TCR V-J signatures, a discovery cohort of 100 or so patients was used, comprising under 45 with Graves' ophthalmopathy and around 60 with stable Graves' hyperthyroidism. According to the paper, TCR Vbeta CDR3 sequencing was carried out on more than 120 peripheral blood samples, which came from under 50 ophthalmopathy, 70 to 80 hyperthyroidism and around 17 progressor patients. Prospective prediction of ophthalmopathy was tested in an independent validation cohort of about 19 hyperthyroidism patients and 15 to 17 patients who later progressed to ophthalmopathy. Once sampling was done, hyperthyroidism patients were given methimazole at a starting dose of 30 mg daily, whereas ophthalmopathy patients were given high-dose intravenous methylprednisolone. The study at large found these results: Sample size was not statistically predetermined, and investigators were not blinded to group allocation. During validation, the model predicted progression to ophthalmopathy a median of approximately six months ahead of onset, with almost 71% sensitivity and about 72% specificity. Most expanded thyroid clonotypes (frequency above 0.001) were also detected in blood, a finding suggesting that blood repertoires may reflect thyroid immune responses. A model built on a 13 V-J signature distinguished ophthalmopathy from stable hyperthyroidism, reaching about 88% sensitivity and around 81% specificity in cross-validation and 80%/75% in testing.

Comment on this clonotype: Its binding antigen is unknown. Base quality data are lacking; no much larger clone is found one base away.

Trimming takes 3 bases off V and 0 bases off J; junction bases not matched to a gene: 3. The CDR3 holds 18 amino acids from the cysteine to the phenylalanine. The entry retains the CDR3 DNA only, 54 bases that are in frame from base 1. According to the germline V gene, CDR1 reads MGHDK and CDR2 reads SYGVNS. The TCR beta CDR3 regions were amplified from RNA transcripts. For the first round of RT-PCR on the TCR CDR3, the HTBI primer set was used together with the Qiagen OneStep RT-PCR kit. Libraries were constructed in a second round of multiplex PCR, after which size selection and purification were carried out. Libraries were sequenced paired-end with 100 bp reads on an Illumina HiSeq2000. Per the source publication's procedure: SOAPnuke was used to process the raw data, with reads discarded if the reads contained adapters or uncalled bases, had a mean Phred below 15, or lacked an exact constant-primer or identifier match. High-quality paired reads were merged with COPE v1.2.5, and unique nucleotide sequences were defined as clonotypes. MiTCR v1.1 was used to align clonotypes to the IMGT TRBV, TRBD and TRBJ reference segments. The analysis was restricted to V-J combinations with a frequency above 0.0001, which together covered 99% to 99.2% of the repertoires. The TCS score was defined as F50 (clonal expansion) divided by E x V (chaos), with BLOSUM62-based TCRdist calculated between CDR3 peptides within each V-J. Welch's t-statistics and random forest reduced just over 500 V-J features to 13, which were used in a naive Bayes classifier (R e1071). The public reads were quality trimmed at Q25 with fastp and then assembled into clones with MiXCR by TCRdb, keeping productive beta chains. Under each unique CDR3 protein, matching rows form one entry showing the most common genes and DNA. For this entry, the V and J calls and clone size follow TCRdb and not the study's own pipeline. The sample table contains approximately 530,000 distinct CDR3 sequences; only one count was recorded for 16% of them. The ten largest clones take up about 18% of the sample.

A patient counted as having stable Graves' hyperthyroidism if no progression to ophthalmopathy occurred over 18 months of follow-up. Hyperthyroidism patients were aged 18 to 65 years and newly diagnosed, with disease duration of less than 2 months. Patients with uncontrolled infections, other autoimmune diseases, pregnancy or lactation were excluded. Diagnoses were based on clinical symptoms, serum thyroxine and TRAb, thyroid ultrasound and orbital computed tomography. Ficoll-Paque density gradient centrifugation was used to isolate PBMCs from under 11 ml of fresh peripheral blood. Trizol reagent was used to extract total RNA, and RNA quality was then checked on an Agilent 2100 Bioanalyzer.

The sequenced sample consisted of blood. This sequence uses TRBV25-1 and TRBJ2-1, and TRBD2 matches 15 of the central bases. The source of this sequence is a woman under 30 with Graves' hyperthyroidism. The CDR3 here reads CASSDGTSGRSSYNEQFF. In nucleotides, the sequence is TGTGCCAGCAGTGACGGGACTAGCGGGAGGAGCTCCTACAATGAGCAGTTCTTC. The CDR3, completed at both ends by the reference TRBV25-1 and TRBJ2-1 genes, gives the full variable domain EADIYQTPRYLVIGTGKKITLECSQTMGHDKMYWYQQDPGMELHLIHYSYGVNSTEKGDLSSESTVSRIRTEHFPLTLESARPSHTSQYLCASSDGTSGRSSYNEQFFGPGTRLTVL.